The clone carrying this T cell receptor (beta chain) has ten or more counts. No antigen is known for it. These data come from a study of Graves' ophthalmopathy and Graves' hyperthyroidism. Overall study findings and caveats: Ophthalmopathy was separated from stable hyperthyroidism by a 13-signature model with around 89% sensitivity and approximately 79% specificity.

Amplified material comprised TCR beta CDR3 regions derived from RNA transcripts. Second-round multiplex PCR came after first-round RT-PCR with HTBI primers. TCRdb ran MiXCR on the multiplex PCR reads and lists one entry per CDR3 protein. The sample carries more than 550,000 distinct CDR3 sequences, about two fifths recorded once. The V gene lost 4 bases and the J gene lost 5 bases, with 11 bases spanning the gap. Germline V gives CDR1 MNHEY, CDR2 SVGAGI. The CDR3 contains 13 residues. Under 3 months in duration, the ophthalmopathy in affected donors had moderate-to-severe activity, CAS ≥3 and NOSPECS ≥4.

Sequenced: peripheral blood. The clonotype originates from an adult man with Graves' ophthalmopathy. V is TRBV6-5 and J is TRBJ1-2, with D maybe TRBD1 (5 bases). CDR3 in amino acids: CASSLRGSYGYTF. The DNA for the CDR3 is TGTGCCAGCAGTTTGAGGGGATCGTATGGCTACACCTTC.